The 8 T cell receptor beta chains presented below share a single source sample, sequenced in a study of regulatory T cells in long-lasting Graves disease. Investigators prepared the TCR beta libraries by applying iRepertoire HTBI primers and Arm-PCR of CDR3 regions. TCRdb recomputed calls from the multiplex PCR reads with MiXCR, one row per CDR3 protein. The table records 400,000 to 500,000 distinct CDR3 sequences, about 15% of them present only once. The time point denotes: newly diagnosed GD, antithyroid drugs for less than 3 months. RNA isolated from PBMCs was used to make the TCR library. These data were also filed under a second study, of T cells in Graves' hyperthyroidism and ophthalmopathy.

Sequencing used peripheral blood mononuclear cells (PBMCs), obtained at new diagnosis, from a patient treated with antithyroid drugs. The receptors here all came from a woman between 45 and 60 years old with Graves disease.

This clonotype was seen more than once but under ten times. The CDR3: CAWKGKAGDHGELFF. DNA for the CDR3: TGTGCCTGGAAGGGGAAAGCGGGAGATCACGGGGAGCTGTTTTTT. This rearrangement joins TRBV30 to TRBJ2-2; 8 positions match TRBD2. The germline gives CDR1 GTSNPN, CDR2 SVGIG (reference sequence). This CDR3 is built from 15 residues. After removal of 4 bases from V and 7 bases from J, the junction contained 11 bases not matched to a gene.

This rearrangement joins TRBV20-1 to TRBJ2-4, with D possibly TRBD2 on 6 matching bases. Germline CDR1 is DFQATT and CDR2 is SNEGSKA (reference sequence). The CDR3 covers 13 residues. V shed 5 bases and J shed 0 bases, with 8 bases lying between them. Written as DNA, the CDR3 is TGCAGTGCTGCGGGACTAGCCAAAAACATTCAGTACTTC. It is translated as CSAAGLAKNIQYF.

This clonotype was picked up many times. The chain joins TRBV6-1 to TRBJ2-3; TRBD2 agrees at 7 bases. CDR1 MNHNS and CDR2 SASEGT come from the germline V gene. With 3 bases clipped from V and 6 bases from J, the junction kept 9 bases outside the gene matches. The CDR3 runs 15 residues. The CDR3 is CASSDGAGVVDTQYF. In nucleotides, the CDR3 is TGTGCCAGCAGTGATGGGGCGGGAGTCGTGGATACGCAGTATTTT.

This clonotype was seen a few times. The genes are TRBV9 and TRBJ2-7; tentatively, D is TRBD1 (5 bases). V shed 4 bases and J shed 3 bases, with 17 bases lying between them. The CDR3 is made up of 15 amino acids. The germline V gene has CDR1 SGDLS and CDR2 YYNGEE. This CDR3 is CASSPWEGQGYEQYF. Written as DNA, the CDR3 is TGTGCCAGCAGCCCCTGGGAAGGGCAGGGCTACGAGCAGTACTTC.

This clonotype was detected ten times or more. The chain joins TRBV14 to TRBJ2-7, with D unclear. The CDR3 contains 13 residues. Trimming left V 1 base short and J 0 bases short, with 4 bases between. Germline CDR1 is SGHDN and CDR2 is FVKESK. CDR3 in DNA: TGTGCCAGCAGCCAAGTTAACTCCTACGAGCAGTACTTC. This encodes CASSQVNSYEQYF.

The gene calls are TRBV10-3 and TRBJ2-2; 9 nucleotides agree with TRBD2. With 10 bases clipped from V and 6 bases from J, the junction kept 6 bases outside the gene matches. The CDR3 is 13 residues long. CDR1 is ENHRY and CDR2 is SYGVKD in the germline V gene. The CDR3 is CATGSGSPGELFF. The CDR3 DNA reads TGTGCCACCGGTAGCGGGAGTCCCGGGGAGCTGTTTTTT.

This sequence joins TRBV4-1 and TRBJ2-1; 15 bases align to TRBD2. The CDR3 length is 16 residues. Germline lookup yields CDR1 MGHRA and CDR2 YSYEKL. The junction had 0 bases not matched to a gene; V was cut back by 0 bases and J by 6 bases. CDR3 bases: TGCGCCAGCAGCCAAGAGGGACTAGCGGGAGGCAATGAGCAGTTCTTC. The encoded protein is CASSQEGLAGGNEQFF.

This clonotype came up a few times. CDR3 loop: CASSESESTEAFF. CDR3 sequence (DNA): TGTGCCAGCAGTGAATCGGAAAGCACTGAAGCTTTCTTT. The gene calls are TRBV6-1 and TRBJ1-1; D remains unclear. There are 13 residues in the CDR3. Germline V gene data show CDR1 as MNHNS and CDR2 as SASEGT. V lost 2 bases, J lost 4 bases, and 8 bases lay in between.